A selection of T cell receptor beta chains follows, all from one sample in a study of early T cells in non-severe SARS-CoV-2 infection. TCRdb independently ran MiXCR on the 5' RACE reads; one entry per CDR3 protein. The sample yields 20,000 or so distinct CDR3 sequences, 5.7% seen once. Sequenced here: whole blood, sampled at baseline. All receptors come from an adult who was a healthcare worker with PCR-confirmed SARS-CoV-2 infection or an uninfected control (not recorded which). Each CDR3 is given with its conserved first and last residue. A D gene is named only where the DNA matches it firmly. Part of the rows lack a size; the others show once, few, many or a class for expanded clones.

v_gene,abundance,j_gene,d_gene,CDR3aa,CDR3nt
TRBV30,.,TRBJ2-1,.,CAWTGQLYNEQFF,TGTGCCTGGACCGGACAGCTCTACAATGAGCAGTTCTTC
TRBV2,many,TRBJ1-5,.,CASSITGSQPQHF,TGTGCCAGCAGTATTACGGGTTCGCAGCCCCAGCATTTT
TRBV5-6,.,TRBJ1-4,.,CASSRTKGQANEKLFF,TGTGCCAGCAGCCGAACCAAAGGACAAGCTAATGAAAAACTGTTTTTT
TRBV6-6,.,TRBJ1-3,TRBD1,CASSPLTGANTIYF,TGTGCCAGCAGTCCCCTGACAGGGGCAAACACCATATATTTT
TRBV11-3,few,TRBJ2-3,TRBD2,CASSSGGDYTDTQYF,TGTGCCAGCAGCTCCGGCGGGGACTACACAGATACGCAGTATTTT
TRBV29-1,many,TRBJ1-2,.,CSAQARRGYTF,TGCAGCGCCCAAGCCCGACGGGGCTACACCTTC
TRBV7-2,few,TRBJ2-7,.,CASRRDFSSYEQYF,TGTGCCAGCAGGAGGGACTTTAGCTCCTACGAGCAGTACTTC
TRBV12-3/TRBV12-4,many,TRBJ2-7,TRBD1,CASYVPGQGYEQYF,TGTGCCAGCTATGTTCCGGGACAGGGCTACGAGCAGTACTTC
TRBV10-3,.,TRBJ2-1,.,CAISEPLSYNEQFF,TGTGCCATCAGTGAGCCCCTCAGCTACAATGAGCAGTTCTTC
TRBV10-3,.,TRBJ1-6,TRBD1,CAISEADRGDSPLHF,TGTGCCATCAGTGAGGCGGACAGGGGTGACTCACCCCTCCACTTT
TRBV7-2,.,TRBJ2-1,TRBD1,CASSLNGQGYNEQFF,TGTGCCAGCAGCTTAAATGGACAGGGCTACAATGAGCAGTTCTTC
TRBV6-2/TRBV6-3,medium-sized,TRBJ2-1,.,CASSYSVGGSNEQFF,TGTGCCAGCAGTTACTCGGTGGGCGGGTCGAATGAGCAGTTCTTC
TRBV6-2/TRBV6-3,.,TRBJ2-7,.,CASSYTQASYEQYF,TGTGCCAGCAGTTACACGCAGGCCTCCTACGAGCAGTACTTC
TRBV5-1,many,TRBJ2-7,.,CASSTTGEGIYEQYF,TGCGCCAGCAGCACGACGGGGGAAGGGATCTACGAGCAGTACTTC
TRBV6-1,few,TRBJ2-5,TRBD1,CASSDRGQGRETQYF,TGTGCCAGCAGTGATAGAGGACAGGGGAGAGAGACCCAGTACTTC
TRBV7-9,.,TRBJ2-2,TRBD2,CASSSRTSRTGELFF,TGTGCCAGCAGCTCACGGACTAGCCGCACCGGGGAGCTGTTTTTT
TRBV20-1,.,TRBJ2-3,TRBD1,CSAPGQGVSDTQYF,TGCAGTGCTCCGGGACAGGGGGTTTCCGATACGCAGTATTTT
TRBV2,many,TRBJ2-5,.,CASSEIADQETQYF,TGTGCCAGCAGTGAGATCGCAGACCAAGAGACCCAGTACTTC
TRBV29-1,medium-sized,TRBJ1-1,.,CSADVGQGTEAFF,TGCAGCGCCGACGTGGGGCAGGGCACTGAAGCTTTCTTT
TRBV5-1,few,TRBJ1-1,.,CASSFVRTEAFF,TGCGCCAGCAGCTTTGTCCGCACTGAAGCTTTCTTT
TRBV24-1,many,TRBJ2-3,.,CATSDSRMGLIVDTQYF,TGTGCCACCAGTGATTCGCGGATGGGTTTGATAGTGGATACGCAGTATTTT
TRBV29-1,many,TRBJ1-5,.,CSVVDGFLGNQPQHF,TGCAGCGTTGTAGATGGGTTTTTAGGCAATCAGCCCCAGCATTTT
TRBV13,.,TRBJ2-1,.,CASSDVFNNEQFF,TGTGCCAGCAGCGATGTGTTCAACAATGAGCAGTTCTTC
TRBV2,.,TRBJ1-4,.,CASSGDRGEKLFF,TGTGCCAGCAGTGGGGACCGAGGTGAAAAACTGTTTTTT
TRBV6-4,.,TRBJ2-1,TRBD1,CASSPGTGSVDEQFF,TGTGCCAGCAGTCCCGGGACAGGCTCCGTCGATGAGCAGTTCTTC
TRBV7-2,many,TRBJ2-4,.,CASSQADGQSIQYF,TGTGCCAGCAGCCAGGCAGATGGACAAAGCATTCAGTACTTC
TRBV6-1,.,TRBJ2-3,.,CASSERGGRSPDTQYF,TGTGCCAGCAGTGAAAGAGGAGGTCGCAGCCCAGATACGCAGTATTTT
TRBV13,many,TRBJ2-7,TRBD2,CASSLEEAGPYEQYF,TGTGCCAGCAGCTTAGAGGAAGCGGGGCCCTACGAGCAGTACTTC
TRBV6-1,.,TRBJ2-5,.,CASSVDPRRETQYF,TGTGCCAGCAGTGTTGACCCTCGACGAGAGACCCAGTACTTC
TRBV7-6,many,TRBJ2-1,.,CASSLAASNEQFF,TGTGCCAGCAGCTTGGCTGCAAGCAATGAGCAGTTCTTC
TRBV10-1,many,TRBJ2-1,.,CASSDRVSMSNEQFF,TGCGCCAGCAGTGACAGGGTTTCCATGAGCAATGAGCAGTTCTTC
TRBV20-1,many,TRBJ1-1,.,CSARGRLNTEAFF,TGCAGTGCTAGAGGACGGCTGAACACTGAAGCTTTCTTT
TRBV20-1,many,TRBJ2-5,TRBD2,CSARMGGQETQYF,TGCAGTGCTAGGATGGGGGGGCAAGAGACCCAGTACTTC
TRBV29-1,few,TRBJ2-3,TRBD1,CSVAGQVSRSTQYF,TGCAGCGTGGCGGGACAGGTCTCCAGGAGTACGCAGTATTTT
TRBV4-1,many,TRBJ1-1,TRBD1,CASSHRGGADTEAFF,TGCGCCAGCAGCCACCGAGGGGGCGCGGACACTGAAGCTTTCTTT